This TCR beta chain came from a study of blood T cell repertoires in COVID-19. Study-level background: Italy, Spain and the United States were the sources of the convalescent and acute COVID-19 samples. PBMCs, B-cell-depleted T cells, or T cells were the source of the cDNA or gDNA that made up the material.

Looked up from germline, CDR1 is SEHNR and CDR2 is FQNEAQ (reference sequence). V was pared by 1 base and J by 7 bases, with 10 bases between. This CDR3 spans 14 amino acids. Per the original data handling: Scientists estimated how many nucleated cells there were by amplifying reference gene primers. TCRdb keeps only in-frame clones here, not all; method: immunoSEQ multiplex PCR. That table furnishes V, J and clone size, whereas the DNA furnished D and trimming. This table has some 45,000 clones, roughly 90% appearing once. The sequence derives from a human donor in a cohort sampled during active COVID-19. The V and J genes are TRBV7-9 and TRBJ1-4, with D tentatively TRBD1 (5 bases). The sample consisted of peripheral blood. The CDR3 coding sequence is TGTGCCAGCAGCTTAGAGGGGCTTGGTGAAAAACTGTTTTTT. Its protein product is CASSLEGLGEKLFF. The full variable domain, its missing parts supplied by reference TRBV7-9 and TRBJ1-4, is DTGVSQNPRHKITKRGQNVTFRCDPISEHNRLYWYRQTLGQGPEFLTYFQNEAQLEKSRLLSDRFSAERPKGSFSTLEIQRTEQGDSAMYLCASSLEGLGEKLFFGSGTQLSVL.